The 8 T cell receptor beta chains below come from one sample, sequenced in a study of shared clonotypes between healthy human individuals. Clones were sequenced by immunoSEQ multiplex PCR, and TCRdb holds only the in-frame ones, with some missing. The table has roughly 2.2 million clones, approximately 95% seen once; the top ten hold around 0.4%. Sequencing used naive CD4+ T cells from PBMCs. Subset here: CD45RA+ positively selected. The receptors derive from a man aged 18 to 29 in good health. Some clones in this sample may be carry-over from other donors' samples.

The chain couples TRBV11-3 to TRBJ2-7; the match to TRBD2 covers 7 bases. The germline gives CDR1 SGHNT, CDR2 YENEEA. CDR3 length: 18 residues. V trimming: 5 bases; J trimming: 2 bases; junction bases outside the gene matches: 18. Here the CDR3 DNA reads TGTGCCAGCAGCCCCCGGTCCGGTCGAGGAGCGGGGACCTACGAGCAGTACTTC. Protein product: CASSPRSGRGAGTYEQYF.

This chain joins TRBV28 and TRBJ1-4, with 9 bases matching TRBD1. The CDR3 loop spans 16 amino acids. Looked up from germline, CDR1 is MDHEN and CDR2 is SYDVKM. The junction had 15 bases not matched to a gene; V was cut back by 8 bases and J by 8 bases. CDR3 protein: CASSFLRGTGQEKLFF. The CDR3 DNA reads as TGTGCCAGCTCCTTCTTAAGAGGGACAGGGCAAGAAAAACTGTTTTTT.

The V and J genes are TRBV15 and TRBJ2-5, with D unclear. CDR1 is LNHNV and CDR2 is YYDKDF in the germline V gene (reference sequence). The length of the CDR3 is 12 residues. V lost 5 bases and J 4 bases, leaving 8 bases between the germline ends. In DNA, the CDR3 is TGTGCCACCAGCGCCCGAGGAGAGACCCAGTACTTC. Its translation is CATSARGETQYF.

The CDR3, as DNA: TGCAGCGTCTTGGGCGTCACTGGGGCCAACGTCCTGACTTTC. Amino acids: CSVLGVTGANVLTF. The chain employs TRBV29-1 and TRBJ2-6, with D hard to call. CDR1 SQVTM and CDR2 ANQGSEA come from the germline V gene. This CDR3 is built from 14 residues. V was trimmed by 6 bases and J by 2 bases, leaving 11 bases between them.

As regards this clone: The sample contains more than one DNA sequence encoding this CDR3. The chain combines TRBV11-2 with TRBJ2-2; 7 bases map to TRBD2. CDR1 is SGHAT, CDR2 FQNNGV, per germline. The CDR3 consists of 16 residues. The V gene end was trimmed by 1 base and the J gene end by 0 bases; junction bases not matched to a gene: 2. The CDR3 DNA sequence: TGTGCCAGCAGCTTAGGTCTAGCGGCGAACACCGGGGAGCTGTTTTTT. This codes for CASSLGLAANTGELFF.

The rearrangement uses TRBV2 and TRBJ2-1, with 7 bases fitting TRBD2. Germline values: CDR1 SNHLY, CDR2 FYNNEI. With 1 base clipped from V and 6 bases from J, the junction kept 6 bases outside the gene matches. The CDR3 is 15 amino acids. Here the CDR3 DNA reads TGTGCCAGCAGTGAAGATGCGGGAGTCATCAATGAGCAGTTCTTC. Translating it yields CASSEDAGVINEQFF.

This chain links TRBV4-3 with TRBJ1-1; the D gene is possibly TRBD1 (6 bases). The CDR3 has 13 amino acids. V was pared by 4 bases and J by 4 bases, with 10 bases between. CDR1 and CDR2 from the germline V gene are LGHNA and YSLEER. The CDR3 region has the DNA TGCGCCAGCAGCCCTACAGGGCCCACTGAAGCTTTCTTT. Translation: CASSPTGPTEAFF.

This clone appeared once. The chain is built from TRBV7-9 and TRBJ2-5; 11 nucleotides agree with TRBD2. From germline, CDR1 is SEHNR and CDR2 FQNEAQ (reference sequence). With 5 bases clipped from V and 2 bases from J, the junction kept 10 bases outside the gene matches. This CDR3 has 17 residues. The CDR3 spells CASSPLGGTSGQETQYF. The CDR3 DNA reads TGTGCCAGCAGCCCCTTGGGGGGGACTAGCGGTCAAGAGACCCAGTACTTC.